This TCR beta chain is from a study of blood T cell repertoires in COVID-19. Across the study: Samples of COVID-19 (acute and convalescent) were obtained from the United States, Italy and Spain. The analysed material was cDNA or gDNA that came from T cells, B-cell-depleted T cells, or PBMCs.

Between the trimmed V and J ends, which lost 2 bases and 6 bases, there was a span of 2 bases. Germline V gene sequence: CDR1 MDHEN, CDR2 SYDVKM. CDR3 length equals 11 residues. Authors' processing steps: Amplified reference gene primers provided the basis for estimating nucleated cell counts. Sequencing used immunoSEQ multiplex PCR; TCRdb keeps in-frame clones, though not all of them. V and J calls and clone size are given by that table; D and trimming were obtained from the DNA. The repertoire holds some 72,000 clones, around nine tenths seen once, with roughly 4.4% in the top ten. The origin of this receptor is a man between 50 and 59 years old with active COVID-19. Sample: peripheral blood. The J gene is TRBJ1-5, the V gene TRBV28; D gene uncertain. In nucleotides, the CDR3 is TGTGCCAGCAGTTTACGTCAGCCCCAGCATTTT. This encodes CASSLRQPQHF.